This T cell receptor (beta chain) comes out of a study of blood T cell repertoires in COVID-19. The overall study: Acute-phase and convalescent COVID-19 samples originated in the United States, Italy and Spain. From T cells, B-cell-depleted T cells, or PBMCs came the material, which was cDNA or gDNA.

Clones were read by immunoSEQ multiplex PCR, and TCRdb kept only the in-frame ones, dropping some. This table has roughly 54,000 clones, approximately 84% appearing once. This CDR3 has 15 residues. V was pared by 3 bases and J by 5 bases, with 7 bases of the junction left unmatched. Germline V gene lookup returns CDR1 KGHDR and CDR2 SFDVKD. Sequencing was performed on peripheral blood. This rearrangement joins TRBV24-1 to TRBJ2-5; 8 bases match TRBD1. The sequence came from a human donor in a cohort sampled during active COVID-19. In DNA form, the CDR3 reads TGTGCCACCAGTGATGCAGGGGGCGCGTGGGAGACCCAGTACTTC. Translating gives CATSDAGGAWETQYF.